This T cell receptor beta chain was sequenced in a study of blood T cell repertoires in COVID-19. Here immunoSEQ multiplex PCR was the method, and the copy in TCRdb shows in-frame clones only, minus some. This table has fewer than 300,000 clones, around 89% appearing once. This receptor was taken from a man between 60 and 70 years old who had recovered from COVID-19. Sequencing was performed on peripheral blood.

In nucleotides, the CDR3 is TGCGCCAGCAGCCCGGGGGTGGACAGGGTCTCCTACAATGAGCAGTTCTTC. Translated, it gives CASSPGVDRVSYNEQFF. V is TRBV5-1 and J is TRBJ2-1; 8 nucleotides match TRBD1. Trimming removed 4 bases from V and 0 bases from J; junction bases left unmatched: 9. Germline V gives CDR1 SGHRS, CDR2 YFSETQ. This CDR3 spans 17 amino acids.